The 31 T cell receptor beta chains given below trace back to one sample, sequenced in a study of blood T cell repertoires in COVID-19. The protocol was immunoSEQ multiplex PCR, while the TCRdb copy is restricted to in-frame clones and leaves out a portion. Of about 130,000 clones in the sample, about 85% were seen once. The sequencing input was peripheral blood. These receptors originate from a woman aged 80 or older with acute or convalescent COVID-19.

The chain links TRBV3-1 (or the pseudogene TRBV3-2) to TRBJ1-2, with a possible D match to TRBD1 (6 bases). CDR1 and CDR2 from the germline V gene are LGHDT and YNNKEL (reference sequence). V was pared by 1 base and J by 4 bases, with 19 bases between. This CDR3 region has 17 residues. In nucleotides, the CDR3 is TGTGCCAGCAGCCAAGGTTTATTGCTGGGGGCCGTCTATGGCTACACCTTC. Translation: CASSQGLLLGAVYGYTF.

The CDR3 is CASSLAGTDSLRGYTF. CDR3 DNA: TGTGCCAGTAGTTTGGCCGGGACAGACTCCCTCCGTGGCTACACCTTC. V is TRBV19 and J is TRBJ1-2; 7 bases align to TRBD1. J lost 7 bases, V lost 5 bases, and 16 bases had no gene match. Germline V gives CDR1 LNHDA, CDR2 SQIVND (reference sequence). This CDR3 comprises 16 residues.

This clone has only a few counts. The V call is TRBV13, the J call TRBJ1-1, with D unresolved. The CDR3 loop spans 12 amino acids. Trimming removed 5 bases at V and 5 bases at J, with 9 bases between. Germline V gives CDR1 PRHDT, CDR2 FYEKMQ (reference sequence). The CDR3 DNA sequence: TGTGCCAGCAGCCGGCGGCCGACTGAAGCTTTCTTT. Amino acids: CASSRRPTEAFF.

The V gene is TRBV12-3 or TRBV12-4, the J gene TRBJ1-1; perhaps TRBD1 as D (6 bases). Trimming shortened V by 4 bases and J by 9 bases, and 12 bases separated the two germline ends. The CDR3 is made up of 12 amino acids. The CDR3 region has the DNA TGTGCCAGCAGTTCTCCGGACAGAAAAGCTTTCTTT. Its protein is CASSSPDRKAFF.

V and J are TRBV19 and TRBJ1-6; a possible D gene is TRBD1 (6 bases). Germline values: CDR1 LNHDA, CDR2 SQIVND (reference sequence). The germline V and J ends were trimmed by 8 bases and 9 bases, with 17 bases remaining between them. There are 14 residues in the CDR3. The DNA for the CDR3 is TGTGCCAGTGGTAGGGACAATTCCTTTTCACCCCTCCACTTT. Protein product: CASGRDNSFSPLHF. Filled out from reference TRBV19 and TRBJ1-6, the complete variable domain reads DGGITQSPKYLFRKEGQNVTLSCEQNLNHDAMYWYRQDPGQGLRLIYYSQIVNDFQKGDIAEGYSVSREKKESFPLTVTSAQKNPTAFYLCASGRDNSFSPLHFGNGTRLTVT.

This clone was counted a few times. This chain uses TRBV7-9 with TRBJ1-1, with TRBD1 matching over 8 bases. The trim removed 5 bases at V and 1 base at J, leaving 3 bases unmatched. Germline V lookup: CDR1 SEHNR, CDR2 FQNEAQ (reference sequence). The CDR3 length is 14 residues. The CDR3 DNA follows: TGTGCCAGCAGCCCTACAGGGGGGAACACTGAAGCTTTCTTT. As protein: CASSPTGGNTEAFF.

The chain has TRBV13 and TRBJ2-3; D is possibly TRBD2 (6 bases). Trimming removed 5 bases from V and 3 bases from J, with 15 bases in between. This CDR3 is 15 amino acids long. In germline, CDR1 is PRHDT, CDR2 FYEKMQ (reference sequence). The CDR3, as DNA: TGTGCCAGCAGCCTGGGACTCGTATTTACAGATACGCAGTATTTT. Its translation: CASSLGLVFTDTQYF. The complete variable domain, with remaining parts taken from reference TRBV13 and TRBJ2-3, reads AAGVIQSPRHLIKEKRETATLKCYPIPRHDTVYWYQQGPGQDPQFLISFYEKMQSDKGSIPDRFSAQQFSDYHSELNMSSLELGDSALYFCASSLGLVFTDTQYFGPGTRLTVL.

The count of this clone is one. The chain recombines TRBV19 with TRBJ1-1, with 7 bases identical to TRBD1. The CDR3 contains 15 residues. The germline gives CDR1 LNHDA, CDR2 SQIVND (reference sequence). The V and J ends lost 10 bases and 4 bases, in that order; junction bases with no gene match: 15. The CDR3 sequence: CANSGGAGGVTEAFF. CDR3 DNA sequence: TGTGCCAATTCGGGCGGGGCAGGGGGAGTCACTGAAGCTTTCTTT.

V usage is TRBV27 and J usage is TRBJ2-2, with a tentative D call TRBD2 (5 bases). The V end lost 0 bases, the J end lost 7 bases, and 15 bases lay between the germline ends. The CDR3 sequence is 16 residues long. Germline values: CDR1 MNHEY, CDR2 SMNVEV (reference sequence). This CDR3 is CASSLSIGHGNGELFF. CDR3 DNA: TGTGCCAGCAGTTTATCGATCGGCCACGGGAACGGGGAGCTGTTTTTT.

This chain joins TRBV7-9 and TRBJ2-1; 8 bases map to TRBD1. Germline V gene sequence: CDR1 SEHNR, CDR2 FQNEAQ (reference sequence). V lost 5 bases and J lost 7; bases outside the gene matches: 10. The length of the CDR3 is 15 residues. The CDR3 sequence: CASSQEQGAGNEQFF. The CDR3 nucleotides are TGTGCCAGCAGCCAGGAGCAGGGGGCGGGTAATGAGCAGTTCTTC.

The V call is TRBV9, the J call TRBJ1-6; the D gene is possibly TRBD1 (6 bases). Germline CDR1 SGDLS, CDR2 YYNGEE. The CDR3 totals 16 residues. V lost 3 bases to trimming and J lost 0 bases, with 10 bases between them. The CDR3 bases are TGTGCCAGCAGCGAAAAACAGGGCTCCTATAATTCACCCCTCCACTTT. Translating gives CASSEKQGSYNSPLHF.

The chain employs TRBV3-1 (or the pseudogene TRBV3-2) and TRBJ1-2; TRBD1 matches at 7 bases. V shed 4 bases and J 0 bases; nucleotides not matched to a gene: 8. Germline CDR1 and CDR2: LGHDT and YNNKEL (reference sequence). The length of the CDR3 is 16 residues. DNA of the CDR3: TGTGCCAGCAGCCCTGGAGACAGGGACTCTAACTATGGCTACACCTTC. Translation: CASSPGDRDSNYGYTF.

A word on this clone: This CDR3 is also generated by other DNA sequences in the sample. The rearrangement joins TRBV6-5 to TRBJ1-5; no clear D gene. V was pared by 2 bases and J by 2 bases, with 4 bases between. This CDR3 spans 13 amino acids. Per germline, CDR1 MNHEY and CDR2 SVGAGI. The CDR3 reads CASSYRGNQPQHF. The CDR3 nucleotides are TGTGCCAGCAGTTACCGTGGCAATCAGCCCCAGCATTTT.

Here the CDR3 DNA reads TGTGCCAGCAGCCCGCGACAGGGTGAAGGCTACACCTTC. This encodes CASSPRQGEGYTF. The chain links TRBV5-5 to TRBJ1-2; TRBD1 matches 7 bases. This CDR3 comprises 13 residues. V trimming: 4 bases; J trimming: 8 bases; junction bases outside the gene matches: 8. From germline, CDR1 is SGHKS and CDR2 YYEKEE (reference sequence). The whole variable domain, remainder taken from reference TRBV5-5 and TRBJ1-2, is DAGVTQSPTHLIKTRGQQVTLRCSPISGHKSVSWYQQVLGQGPQFIFQYYEKEERGRGNFPDRFSARQFPNYSSELNVNALLLGDSALYLCASSPRQGEGYTFGSGTRLTVV.

The chain combines TRBV5-4 with TRBJ1-4; D possibly corresponds to TRBD1 (5 bases). Trimming took 4 bases from V and 7 from J, leaving 11 bases between them. This CDR3 contains 13 residues. Germline CDR1 and CDR2: SGHNT and YYREEE (reference sequence). The CDR3 sequence is CASSQGMVEKLFF. In DNA, the CDR3 is TGTGCCAGCAGCCAGGGCATGGTTGAAAAACTGTTTTTT.

The V and J genes are TRBV5-1 and TRBJ1-2, with 10 bases fitting TRBD1. Germline trimming cut 5 bases from V and 4 bases from J; bases unmatched to any gene: 8. Germline V CDR1 and CDR2: SGHRS, YFSETQ. The length of the CDR3 is 15 residues. CDR3 residues: CASSPGTGDVYGYTF. Here the CDR3 DNA reads TGCGCCAGCAGTCCTGGGACAGGGGACGTCTATGGCTACACCTTC. Looking up the rest from reference TRBV5-1 and TRBJ1-2 gives the full variable domain: KAGVTQTPRYLIKTRGQQVTLSCSPISGHRSVSWYQQTPGQGLQFLFEYFSETQRNKGNFPGRFSGRQFSNSRSEMNVSTLELGDSALYLCASSPGTGDVYGYTFGSGTRLTVV.

A remark on this clone: Germline and junction disagree at one end, which may indicate a read error. This chain uses TRBV18 with TRBJ2-2; perhaps TRBD2 as D (6 bases). The germline V gene encodes CDR1 KGHSH and CDR2 LQKENI. CDR3 length equals 15 residues. The CDR3 reads CASSPPGAGHGELFF. CDR3 nucleotide sequence: TGTGCCAGCTCCCCACCCGGGGCGGGGCACGGGGAGCTGTTTTTT. Using reference TRBV18 and TRBJ2-2 for the parts outside the CDR3, the full variable domain is NAGVMQNPRHLVRRRGQEARLRCSPMKGHSHVYWYRQLPEEGLKFMVYLQKENIIDESGMPKERFSAEFPKEGPSILRIQQVVRGDSAAYFCASSPPGAGHGELFFGEGSRLTVL.

J is TRBJ2-1 and V is TRBV11-1, with D uncertain. This CDR3 contains 13 residues. Trimming cost V 7 bases and J 3 bases, with 10 bases left between them. The germline gives CDR1 SGHAT, CDR2 FQDESV (reference sequence). CDR3 sequence: CASTKIDYNEQFF. As DNA, the CDR3 is TGTGCCAGCACCAAGATAGACTACAATGAGCAGTTCTTC.

V usage is TRBV6-6 and J usage is TRBJ2-1, with D maybe TRBD1 (5 bases). The CDR3 extends over 16 amino acids. CDR1 and CDR2 from the germline V gene are MNHNY and SVGAGI (reference sequence). V lost 6 bases and J 0 bases, leaving 15 bases between the germline ends. The CDR3 here is CASSPLTARSYNEQFF. As DNA, the CDR3 is TGTGCCAGCAGCCCGCTGACAGCCCGCTCCTACAATGAGCAGTTCTTC.

The V gene is TRBV7-9, the J gene TRBJ2-7, with 10 bases identical to TRBD2. The CDR3 is made up of 17 amino acids. V was clipped by 2 bases and J by 1 base; unmatched bases: 8. From germline, CDR1 is SEHNR and CDR2 FQNEAQ (reference sequence). The CDR3 loop reads CASSLTFYSGGSYEQYF. CDR3 in DNA: TGTGCCAGCAGCTTAACGTTTTATAGCGGGGGGTCCTACGAGCAGTACTTC. The full variable domain, with the rest looked up from reference TRBV7-9 and TRBJ2-7, is DTGVSQNPRHKITKRGQNVTFRCDPISEHNRLYWYRQTLGQGPEFLTYFQNEAQLEKSRLLSDRFSAERPKGSFSTLEIQRTEQGDSAMYLCASSLTFYSGGSYEQYFGPGTRLTVT.

The J gene is TRBJ1-5, the V gene TRBV28, with no clear D. The CDR3 consists of 17 residues. V lost 5 bases and J lost 0, with 17 bases in between. Germline V CDR1 and CDR2: MDHEN, SYDVKM. CDR3 sequence: CASSPLRGVYSNQPQHF. CDR3 nucleotide sequence: TGTGCCAGCAGTCCCCTACGAGGAGTTTATAGCAATCAGCCCCAGCATTTT.

V and J are TRBV12-3 or TRBV12-4 and TRBJ1-2; tentatively, D is TRBD1 (5 bases). CDR3 length: 12 amino acids. V lost 6 bases, J lost 7 bases, and 12 bases lay in between. The CDR3 protein is CASSFQGRGYTF. The CDR3 region has the DNA TGTGCCAGCAGCTTTCAGGGCCGTGGCTACACCTTC.

The chain couples TRBV19 to TRBJ1-5; D gene ambiguous. The CDR3 sequence is 13 residues long. V gave up 7 bases and J gave up 3 bases, with 10 bases separating them. Germline V gene data show CDR1 as LNHDA and CDR2 as SQIVND (reference sequence). The CDR3 region has the DNA TGTGCCAGTACCGAGGGAAACAATCAGCCCCAGCATTTT. Amino acid sequence: CASTEGNNQPQHF.

The J gene is TRBJ2-7, the V gene TRBV28, with D maybe TRBD1 (5 bases). The CDR3 has 14 amino acids. V shed 5 bases and J shed 4 bases, with 15 bases lying between them. Germline V gene sequence: CDR1 MDHEN, CDR2 SYDVKM. The CDR3 region has the DNA TGTGCCAGCAGTGGGGAACAGGTACGGTACGAGCAGTACGTC. This encodes CASSGEQVRYEQYV.

As to this clone: The identical CDR3 is also encoded by other nucleotide sequences in the sample. This chain uses TRBV18 with TRBJ1-5, with 8 bases identical to TRBD1. CDR1 is KGHSH, CDR2 LQKENI, per germline. The CDR3 runs to 13 residues. The junction had 0 bases not matched to a gene; V was cut back by 3 bases and J by 5 bases. DNA of the CDR3: TGTGCCAGCTCACCGACAGGGGATCAGCCCCAGCATTTT. It codes for CASSPTGDQPQHF.

The DNA for the CDR3 is TGTGCCAGCAGCTTAGCTAGCGGGGGGGCCGAGACCCAGTACTTC. Its translation is CASSLASGGAETQYF. The V call is TRBV7-2, the J call TRBJ2-5, with TRBD2 matching 11 bases. The CDR3 runs 15 residues. The trim removed 0 bases at V and 5 bases at J, leaving 2 bases unmatched. In germline, CDR1 is SGHTA, CDR2 FQGNSA.

V gene TRBV6-1 combines with J gene TRBJ1-1; a weak D match, TRBD1 (5 bases). The ends were cut back, 2 bases at V and 1 base at J, with 11 bases in the middle. Germline V gene data show CDR1 as MNHNS and CDR2 as SASEGT. The CDR3 totals 15 residues. The CDR3 DNA sequence: TGTGCCAGCAGTGAATTGGGGCGGGGGAACACTGAAGCTTTCTTT. Encoded protein: CASSELGRGNTEAFF.

The chain combines TRBV18 with TRBJ2-7, with a tentative D call TRBD1 (6 bases). The V end lost 2 bases, the J end lost 0 bases, and 14 bases lay between the germline ends. CDR3 length: 16 residues. The germline gives CDR1 KGHSH, CDR2 LQKENI. This chain's CDR3 is CASSPWAGELSYEQYF. The CDR3 region has the DNA TGTGCCAGCTCACCATGGGCAGGGGAGCTCTCCTACGAGCAGTACTTC.

The V and J genes are TRBV18 and TRBJ2-5; TRBD2 might be the D (6 bases). CDR1 KGHSH and CDR2 LQKENI come from the germline V gene. With 1 base removed from V and 1 base from J, the gap between germline ends came to 13 bases. The CDR3 loop spans 16 amino acids. The CDR3 protein is CASSPRRAGTQETQYF. The DNA for the CDR3 is TGTGCCAGCTCACCACGGAGGGCGGGGACCCAAGAGACCCAGTACTTC. The variable domain in full, completed from reference TRBV18 and TRBJ2-5, reads NAGVMQNPRHLVRRRGQEARLRCSPMKGHSHVYWYRQLPEEGLKFMVYLQKENIIDESGMPKERFSAEFPKEGPSILRIQQVVRGDSAAYFCASSPRRAGTQETQYFGPGTRLLVL.

V usage is TRBV5-8 and J usage is TRBJ1-2; 7 bases map to TRBD1. Germline trimming cut 5 bases from V and 2 bases from J; bases unmatched to any gene: 12. Per germline, CDR1 SGHTS and CDR2 YDEGEE. The CDR3 contains 16 residues. The CDR3 nucleotides read TGTGCCAGCAGGTTAACAGGGGACGAGGGAAACTATGGCTACACCTTC. Its protein product is CASRLTGDEGNYGYTF.

The rearrangement links TRBV18 to TRBJ1-5, with D possibly being TRBD1 (5 bases). There are 13 residues in the CDR3. Between the trimmed V and J ends, which lost 2 bases and 6 bases, there was a span of 8 bases. Germline V gene lookup returns CDR1 KGHSH and CDR2 LQKENI. The CDR3 sequence is CASSPYGGQPQHF. Here the CDR3 DNA reads TGTGCCAGCTCACCATACGGGGGTCAGCCCCAGCATTTT. Drawing the rest from reference TRBV18 and TRBJ1-5, the complete variable domain is NAGVMQNPRHLVRRRGQEARLRCSPMKGHSHVYWYRQLPEEGLKFMVYLQKENIIDESGMPKERFSAEFPKEGPSILRIQQVVRGDSAAYFCASSPYGGQPQHFGDGTRLSIL.